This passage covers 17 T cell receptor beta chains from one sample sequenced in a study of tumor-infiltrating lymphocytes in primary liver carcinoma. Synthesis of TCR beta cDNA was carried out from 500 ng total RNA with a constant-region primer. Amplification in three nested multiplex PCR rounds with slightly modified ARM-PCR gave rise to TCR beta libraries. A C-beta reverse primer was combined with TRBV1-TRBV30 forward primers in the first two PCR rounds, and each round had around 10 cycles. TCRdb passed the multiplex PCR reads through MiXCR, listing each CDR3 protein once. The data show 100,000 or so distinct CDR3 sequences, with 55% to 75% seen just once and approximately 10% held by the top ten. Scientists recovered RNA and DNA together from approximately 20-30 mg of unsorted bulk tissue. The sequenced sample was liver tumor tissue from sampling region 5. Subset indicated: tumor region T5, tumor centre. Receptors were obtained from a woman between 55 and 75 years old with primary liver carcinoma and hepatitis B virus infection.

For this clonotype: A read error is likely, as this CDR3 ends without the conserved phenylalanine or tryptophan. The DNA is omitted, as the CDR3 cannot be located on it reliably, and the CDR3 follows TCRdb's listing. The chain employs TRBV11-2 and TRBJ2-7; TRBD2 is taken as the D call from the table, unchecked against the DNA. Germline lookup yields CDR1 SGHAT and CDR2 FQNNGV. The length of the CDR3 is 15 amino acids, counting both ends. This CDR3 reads CASTREVAGSYGQYI.

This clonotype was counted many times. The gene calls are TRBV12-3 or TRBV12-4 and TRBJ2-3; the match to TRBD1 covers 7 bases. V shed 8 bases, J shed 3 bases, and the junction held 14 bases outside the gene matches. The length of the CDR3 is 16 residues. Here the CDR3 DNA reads TGTGCCAGCTCTCACTCGAAAGGGGGCATGACAGATACGCAGTATTTT. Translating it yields CASSHSKGGMTDTQYF.

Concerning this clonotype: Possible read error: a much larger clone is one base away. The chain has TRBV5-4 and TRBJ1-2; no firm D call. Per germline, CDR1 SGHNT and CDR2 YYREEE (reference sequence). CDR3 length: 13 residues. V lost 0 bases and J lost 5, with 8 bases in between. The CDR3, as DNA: TGTGCCAGCAGCTTGGCACGGTCATATGGCTACACCTTC. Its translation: CASSLARSYGYTF.

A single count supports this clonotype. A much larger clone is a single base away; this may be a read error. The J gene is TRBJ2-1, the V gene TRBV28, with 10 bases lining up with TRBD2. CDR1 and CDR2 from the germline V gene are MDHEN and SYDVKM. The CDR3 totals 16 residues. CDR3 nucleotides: TGTGCCGGCTCGGGCGGGGCTTATAGCGGGAGGAATGAGCTGTTCTTC. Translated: CAGSGGAYSGRNELFF.

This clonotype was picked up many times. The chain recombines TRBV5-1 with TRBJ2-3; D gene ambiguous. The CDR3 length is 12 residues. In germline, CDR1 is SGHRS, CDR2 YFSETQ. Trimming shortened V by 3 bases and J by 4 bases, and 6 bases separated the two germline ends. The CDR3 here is CASSSDADTQYF. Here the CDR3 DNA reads TGCGCCAGCAGCTCGGACGCAGATACGCAGTATTTT.

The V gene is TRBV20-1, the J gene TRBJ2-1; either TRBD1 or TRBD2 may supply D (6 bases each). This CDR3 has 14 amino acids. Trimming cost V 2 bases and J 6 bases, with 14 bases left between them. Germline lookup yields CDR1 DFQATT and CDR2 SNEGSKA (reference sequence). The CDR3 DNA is TGCAGTGCTAGACACGGGAGAGGGGGCAATGAGCAGTTCTTC. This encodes CSARHGRGGNEQFF.

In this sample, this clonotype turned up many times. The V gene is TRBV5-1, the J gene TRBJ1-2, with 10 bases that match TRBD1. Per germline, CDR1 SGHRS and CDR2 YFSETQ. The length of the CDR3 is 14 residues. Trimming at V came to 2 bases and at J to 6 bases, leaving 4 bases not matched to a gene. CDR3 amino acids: CASSFTGTGDGYTF. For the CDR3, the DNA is TGCGCCAGCAGCTTCACCGGGACAGGGGATGGCTACACCTTC.

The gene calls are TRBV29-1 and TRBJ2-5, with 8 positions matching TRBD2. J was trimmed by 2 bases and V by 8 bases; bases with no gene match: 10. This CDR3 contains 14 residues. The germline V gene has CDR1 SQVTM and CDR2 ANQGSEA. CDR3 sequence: CSTTLPGGQETQYF. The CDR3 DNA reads TGCAGCACTACCTTACCGGGAGGGCAAGAGACCCAGTACTTC.

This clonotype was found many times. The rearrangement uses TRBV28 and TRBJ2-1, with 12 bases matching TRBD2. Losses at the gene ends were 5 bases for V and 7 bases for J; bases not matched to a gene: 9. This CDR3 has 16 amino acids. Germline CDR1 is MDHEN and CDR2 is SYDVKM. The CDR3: CASSRVGGLAGNEQFF. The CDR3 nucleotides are TGTGCCAGCAGTCGTGTGGGGGGACTAGCGGGTAATGAGCAGTTCTTC. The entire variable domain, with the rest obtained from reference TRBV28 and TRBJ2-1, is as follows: DVKVTQSSRYLVKRTGEKVFLECVQDMDHENMFWYRQDPGLGLRLIYFSYDVKMKEKGDIPEGYSVSREKKERFSLILESASTNQTSMYLCASSRVGGLAGNEQFFGPGTRLTVL.

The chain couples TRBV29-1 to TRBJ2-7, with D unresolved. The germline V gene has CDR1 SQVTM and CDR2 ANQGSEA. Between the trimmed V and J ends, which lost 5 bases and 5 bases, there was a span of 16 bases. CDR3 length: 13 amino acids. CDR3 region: CSVTLRLWDEQYF. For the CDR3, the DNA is TGCAGCGTTACCCTCAGGTTATGGGACGAGCAGTACTTC.

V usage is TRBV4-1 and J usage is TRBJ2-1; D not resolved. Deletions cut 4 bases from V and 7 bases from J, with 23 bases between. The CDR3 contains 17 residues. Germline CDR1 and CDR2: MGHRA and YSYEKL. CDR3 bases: TGCGCCAGCAGCCGCCACCCCCAGCAGGCCCCTGGGAATGAGCAGTTCTTC. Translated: CASSRHPQQAPGNEQFF.

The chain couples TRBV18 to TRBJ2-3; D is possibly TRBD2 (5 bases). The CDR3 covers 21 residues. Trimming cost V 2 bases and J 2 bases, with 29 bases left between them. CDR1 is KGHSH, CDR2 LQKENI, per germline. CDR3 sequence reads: CASSPGRGSAGGYGYTDTQYF. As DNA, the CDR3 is TGTGCCAGCTCACCAGGACGCGGTAGTGCGGGCGGCTACGGTTACACAGATACGCAGTATTTT.

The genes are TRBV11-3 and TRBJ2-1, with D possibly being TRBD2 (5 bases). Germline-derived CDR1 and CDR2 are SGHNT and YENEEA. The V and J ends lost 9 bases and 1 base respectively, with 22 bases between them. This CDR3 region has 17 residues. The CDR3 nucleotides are TGTGCCAGGAACTTAGGGTTTGGCGGGCTTTCCTACAATGAGCAGTTCTTC. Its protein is CARNLGFGGLSYNEQFF.

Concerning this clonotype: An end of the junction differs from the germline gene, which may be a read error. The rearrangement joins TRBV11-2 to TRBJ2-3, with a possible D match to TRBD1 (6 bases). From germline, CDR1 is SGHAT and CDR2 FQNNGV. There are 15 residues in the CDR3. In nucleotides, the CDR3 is TGTGACAGCAGGCCGACAGGACCGTCAACAGATACGCAGTATTTT. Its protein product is CDSRPTGPSTDTQYF.

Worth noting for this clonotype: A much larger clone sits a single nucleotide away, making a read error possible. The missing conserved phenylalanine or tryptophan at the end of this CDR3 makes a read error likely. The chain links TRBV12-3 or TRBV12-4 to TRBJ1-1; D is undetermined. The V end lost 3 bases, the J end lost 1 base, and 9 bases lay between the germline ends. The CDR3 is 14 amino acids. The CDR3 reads CASSFIRQNTEAFV. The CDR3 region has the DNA TGTGCCAGCAGTTTTATTCGGCAGAACACTGAAGCTTTCGTT.

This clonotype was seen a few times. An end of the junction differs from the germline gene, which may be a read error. Here the CDR3 reads CAGSEILAGDSDTQYF. CDR3 coding DNA: TGTGCCGGCAGTGAGATCCTAGCGGGGGACTCAGATACGCAGTATTTT. The J gene is TRBJ2-3, the V gene TRBV6-1; 10 nucleotides align to TRBD2. This CDR3 has 16 residues. Germline lookup yields CDR1 MNHNS and CDR2 SASEGT.

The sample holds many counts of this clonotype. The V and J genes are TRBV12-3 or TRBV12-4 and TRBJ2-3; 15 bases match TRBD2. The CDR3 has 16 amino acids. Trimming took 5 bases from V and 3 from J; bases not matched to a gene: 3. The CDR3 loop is CASSLGLAGGTDTQYF. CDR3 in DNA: TGTGCCAGCAGTCTGGGACTAGCGGGAGGAACAGATACGCAGTATTTT.